Detailed here is one T cell receptor beta chain. The table came from immunoSEQ multiplex PCR; TCRdb's copy has only in-frame clones and leaves some out. The sample lists about 960,000 clones, approximately 76% occurring once. Germline lookup yields CDR1 MNHEY and CDR2 SMNVEV (reference sequence). This CDR3 region has 15 residues. Trimming took off 5 bases at V and 2 bases at J, with 14 bases between the two ends. The sample originates from a study of shared clonotypes between healthy human individuals. The sequencing input was memory CD4+ T cells sorted from blood. The sample's subset: CD45RA-negative fraction. The chain joins TRBV27 to TRBJ2-3; either TRBD1 or TRBD2 may supply D (5 bases each). The source is a man aged 18 to 29 in good health. The CDR3 reads CASSPTWDATDTQYF. The DNA for the CDR3 is TGTGCCAGCAGTCCTACCTGGGACGCCACAGATACGCAGTATTTT.